This note documents a single TCR beta chain sequence. This record belongs to a study of patients and donors after allogeneic stem cell transplantation. TCRdb analysed the RT-PCR reads with MiXCR anew, one entry per CDR3 protein. The repertoire consists of more than 850,000 distinct CDR3 sequences, with around 17% occurring once and the leading ten covering 5% to 6.5%. The germline V gene encodes CDR1 SGHTA and CDR2 FQGTGA. V lost 6 bases to trimming and J lost 1 base; unmatched junction nucleotides: 5. This CDR3 is built from 17 residues. The TCR was taken from a human donor who was either an allogeneic HSCT recipient or a stem cell or donor lymphocyte infusion donor (not recorded which). It is not recorded whose cells these are; they may come from a transplant donor. V usage is TRBV7-3 and J usage is TRBJ2-6; 11 nucleotides agree with TRBD1. Sequencing used blood, either unsorted or a sorted T cell fraction (not recorded which). The CDR3 DNA sequence: TGTGCCAGCAGTCGGACAGGGGGCGCTTCTGGGGCCAACGTCCTGACTTTC. Amino acid sequence: CASSRTGGASGANVLTF.